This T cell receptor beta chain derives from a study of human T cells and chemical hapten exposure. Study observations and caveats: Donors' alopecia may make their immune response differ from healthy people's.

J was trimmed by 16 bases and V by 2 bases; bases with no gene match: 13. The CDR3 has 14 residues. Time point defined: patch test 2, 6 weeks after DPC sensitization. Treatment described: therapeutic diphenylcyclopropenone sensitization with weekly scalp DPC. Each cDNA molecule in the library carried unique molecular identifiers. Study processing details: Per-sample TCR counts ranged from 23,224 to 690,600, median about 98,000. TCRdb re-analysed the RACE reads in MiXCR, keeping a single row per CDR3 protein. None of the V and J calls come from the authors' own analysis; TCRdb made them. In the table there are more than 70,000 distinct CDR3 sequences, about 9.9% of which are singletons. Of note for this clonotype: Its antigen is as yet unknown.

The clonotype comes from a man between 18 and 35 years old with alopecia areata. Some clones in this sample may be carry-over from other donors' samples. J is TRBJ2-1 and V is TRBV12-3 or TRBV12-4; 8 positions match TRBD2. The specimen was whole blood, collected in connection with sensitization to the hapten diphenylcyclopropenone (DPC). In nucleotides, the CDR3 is TGTGCCAGCAGTTTAAACCACGGGGGGGCCCTTCCCTTCTTC. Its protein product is CASSLNHGGALPFF.